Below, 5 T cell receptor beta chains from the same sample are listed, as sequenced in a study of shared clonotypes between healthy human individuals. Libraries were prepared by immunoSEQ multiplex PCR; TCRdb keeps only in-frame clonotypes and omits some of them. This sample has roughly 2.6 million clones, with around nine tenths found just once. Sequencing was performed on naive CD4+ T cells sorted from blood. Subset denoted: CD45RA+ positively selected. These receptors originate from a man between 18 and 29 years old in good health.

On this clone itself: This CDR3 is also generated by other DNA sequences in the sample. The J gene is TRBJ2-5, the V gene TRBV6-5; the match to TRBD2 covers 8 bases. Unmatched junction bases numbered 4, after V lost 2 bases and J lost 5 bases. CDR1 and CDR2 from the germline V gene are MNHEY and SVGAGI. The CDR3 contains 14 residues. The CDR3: CASSYPGGGETQYF. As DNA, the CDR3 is TGTGCCAGCAGTTACCCGGGAGGGGGTGAGACCCAGTACTTC.

The CDR3 spells CASSPGHLSETQYF. For the CDR3, the DNA is TGTGCCAGCTCGCCCGGACATCTCTCGGAGACCCAGTACTTC. The chain has TRBV28 and TRBJ2-5; tentative D call: TRBD1 (5 bases). V gave up 8 bases and J gave up 5 bases, with 18 bases separating them. CDR1 MDHEN and CDR2 SYDVKM come from the germline V gene. The CDR3 has 14 amino acids.

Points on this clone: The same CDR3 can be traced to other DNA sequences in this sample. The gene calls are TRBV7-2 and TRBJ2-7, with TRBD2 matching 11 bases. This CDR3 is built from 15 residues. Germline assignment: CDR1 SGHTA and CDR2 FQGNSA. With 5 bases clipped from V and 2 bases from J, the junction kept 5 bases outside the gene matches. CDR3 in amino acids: CASSPGLAAPYEQYF. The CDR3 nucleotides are TGTGCCAGCAGCCCGGGACTAGCGGCACCCTACGAGCAGTACTTC. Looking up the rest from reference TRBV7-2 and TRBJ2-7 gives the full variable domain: GAGVSQSPSNKVTEKGKDVELRCDPISGHTALYWYRQSLGQGLEFLIYFQGNSAPDKSGLPSDRFSAERTGGSVSTLTIQRTQQEDSAVYLCASSPGLAAPYEQYFGPGTRLTVT.

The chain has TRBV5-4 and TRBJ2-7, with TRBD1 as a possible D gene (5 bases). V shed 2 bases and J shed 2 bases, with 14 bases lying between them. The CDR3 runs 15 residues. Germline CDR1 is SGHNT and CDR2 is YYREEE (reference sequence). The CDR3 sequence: CASSFLDKSPYEQYF. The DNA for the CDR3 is TGTGCCAGCAGCTTCCTGGACAAAAGCCCCTACGAGCAGTACTTC.

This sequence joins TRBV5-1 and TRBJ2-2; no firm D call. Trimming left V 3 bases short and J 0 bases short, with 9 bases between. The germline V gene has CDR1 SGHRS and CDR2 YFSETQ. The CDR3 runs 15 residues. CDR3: CASSSTVTNTGELFF. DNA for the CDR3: TGCGCCAGCAGCTCCACAGTTACGAACACCGGGGAGCTGTTTTTT.